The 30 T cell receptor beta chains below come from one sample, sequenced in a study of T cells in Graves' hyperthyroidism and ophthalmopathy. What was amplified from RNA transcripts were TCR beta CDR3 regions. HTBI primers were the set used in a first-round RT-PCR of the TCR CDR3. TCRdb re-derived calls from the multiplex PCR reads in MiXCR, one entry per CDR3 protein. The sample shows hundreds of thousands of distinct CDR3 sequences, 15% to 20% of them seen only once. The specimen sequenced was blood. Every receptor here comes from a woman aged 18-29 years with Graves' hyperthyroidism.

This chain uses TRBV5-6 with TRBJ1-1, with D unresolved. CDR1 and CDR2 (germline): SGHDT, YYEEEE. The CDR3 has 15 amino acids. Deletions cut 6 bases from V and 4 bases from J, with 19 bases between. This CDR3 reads CASTAGGFGVTEAFF. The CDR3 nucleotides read TGTGCCAGCACCGCGGGAGGGTTTGGCGTCACTGAAGCTTTCTTT.

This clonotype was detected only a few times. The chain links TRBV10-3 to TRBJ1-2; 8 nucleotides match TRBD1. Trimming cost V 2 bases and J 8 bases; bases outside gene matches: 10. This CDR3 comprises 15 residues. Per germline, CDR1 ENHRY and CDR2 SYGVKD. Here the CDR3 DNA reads TGTGCCATCAGTGAGGCGGGACAGGCGGCTTGGGGCTACACCTTC. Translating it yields CAISEAGQAAWGYTF.

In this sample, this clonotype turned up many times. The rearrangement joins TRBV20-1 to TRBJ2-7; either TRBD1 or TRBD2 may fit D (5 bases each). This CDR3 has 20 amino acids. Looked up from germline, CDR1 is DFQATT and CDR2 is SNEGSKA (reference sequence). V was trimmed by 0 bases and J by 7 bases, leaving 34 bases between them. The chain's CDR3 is CSARDPGIEGPSTDPWEQYF. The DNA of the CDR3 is TGCAGTGCTAGAGATCCCGGGATAGAGGGGCCATCGACTGATCCCTGGGAGCAGTACTTC.

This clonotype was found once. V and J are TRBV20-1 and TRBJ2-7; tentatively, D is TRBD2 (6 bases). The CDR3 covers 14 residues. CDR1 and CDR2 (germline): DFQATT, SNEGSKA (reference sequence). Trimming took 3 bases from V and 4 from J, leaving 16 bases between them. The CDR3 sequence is CSASGVVSGYEQYF. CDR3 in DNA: TGCAGTGCTAGCGGCGTGGTTAGCGGATACGAGCAGTACTTC.

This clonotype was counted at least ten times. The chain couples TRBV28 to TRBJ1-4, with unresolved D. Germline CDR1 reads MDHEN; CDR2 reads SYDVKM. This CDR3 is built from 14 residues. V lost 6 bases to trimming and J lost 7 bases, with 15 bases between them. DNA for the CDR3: TGTGCCAGCAGCCCAGGAGATGGGAGTGAAAAACTGTTTTTT. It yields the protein CASSPGDGSEKLFF.

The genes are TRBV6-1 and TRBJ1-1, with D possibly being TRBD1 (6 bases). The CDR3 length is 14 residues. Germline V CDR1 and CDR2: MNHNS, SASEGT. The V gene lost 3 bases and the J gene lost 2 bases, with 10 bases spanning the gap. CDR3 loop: CASSEGTTNTEAFF. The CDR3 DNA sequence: TGTGCCAGCAGTGAGGGGACAACAAACACTGAAGCTTTCTTT.

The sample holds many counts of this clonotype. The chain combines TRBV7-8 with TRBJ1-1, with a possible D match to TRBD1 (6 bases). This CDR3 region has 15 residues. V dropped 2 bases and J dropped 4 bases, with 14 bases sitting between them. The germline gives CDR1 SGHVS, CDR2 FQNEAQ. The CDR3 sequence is CASSLPRTAFTEAFF. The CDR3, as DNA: TGTGCCAGCAGCTTACCGAGGACAGCATTCACTGAAGCTTTCTTT.

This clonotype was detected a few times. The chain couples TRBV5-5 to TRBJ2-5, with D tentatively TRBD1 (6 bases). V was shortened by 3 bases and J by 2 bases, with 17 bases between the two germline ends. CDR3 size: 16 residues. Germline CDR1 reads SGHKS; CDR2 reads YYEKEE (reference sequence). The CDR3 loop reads CASSSSLPDRQETQYF. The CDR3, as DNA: TGTGCCAGCAGCTCCAGCTTACCAGACAGGCAAGAGACCCAGTACTTC.

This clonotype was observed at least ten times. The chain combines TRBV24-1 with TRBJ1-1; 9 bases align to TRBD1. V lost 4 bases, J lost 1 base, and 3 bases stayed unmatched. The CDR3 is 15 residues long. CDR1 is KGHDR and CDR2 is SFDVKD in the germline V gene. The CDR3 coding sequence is TGTGCCACCAGTGAGGCGGGACAGGGGAACACTGAAGCTTTCTTT. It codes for CATSEAGQGNTEAFF.

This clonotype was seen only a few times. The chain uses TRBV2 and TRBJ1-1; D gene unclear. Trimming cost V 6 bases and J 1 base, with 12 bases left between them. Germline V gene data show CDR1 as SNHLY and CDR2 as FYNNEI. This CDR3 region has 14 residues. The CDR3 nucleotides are TGTGCCAGCAGGAAGCCGCCCGGGAACACTGAAGCTTTCTTT. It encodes CASRKPPGNTEAFF.

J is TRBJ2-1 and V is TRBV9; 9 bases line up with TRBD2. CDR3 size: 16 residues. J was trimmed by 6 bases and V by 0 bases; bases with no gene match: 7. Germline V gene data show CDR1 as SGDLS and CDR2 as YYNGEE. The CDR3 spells CASSVATRGGLNEQFF. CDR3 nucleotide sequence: TGTGCCAGCAGCGTAGCTACGCGGGGGGGCCTCAATGAGCAGTTCTTC.

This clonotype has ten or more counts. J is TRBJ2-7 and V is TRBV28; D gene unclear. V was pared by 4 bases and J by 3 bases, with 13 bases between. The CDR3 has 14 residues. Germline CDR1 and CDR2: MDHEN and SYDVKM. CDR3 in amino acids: CASSSGQTLYEQYF. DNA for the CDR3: TGTGCCAGCAGTTCAGGTCAAACCCTCTACGAGCAGTACTTC.

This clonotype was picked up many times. CDR3 in amino acids: CASSPQGADTEAFF. CDR3 in DNA: TGTGCCAGCAGCCCCCAGGGCGCGGACACTGAAGCTTTCTTT. This chain connects TRBV7-3 to TRBJ1-1; D may be TRBD1 (5 bases). The length of the CDR3 is 14 residues. Germline-derived CDR1 and CDR2 are SGHTA and FQGTGA. The V and J ends lost 5 bases and 3 bases respectively, with 13 bases between them.

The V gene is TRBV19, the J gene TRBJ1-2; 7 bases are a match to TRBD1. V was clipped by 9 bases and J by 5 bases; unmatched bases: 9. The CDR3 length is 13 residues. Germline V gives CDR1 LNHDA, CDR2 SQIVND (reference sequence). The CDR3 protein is CASNDRAFYGYTF. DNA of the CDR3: TGTGCCAGCAATGACAGGGCTTTTTATGGCTACACCTTC.

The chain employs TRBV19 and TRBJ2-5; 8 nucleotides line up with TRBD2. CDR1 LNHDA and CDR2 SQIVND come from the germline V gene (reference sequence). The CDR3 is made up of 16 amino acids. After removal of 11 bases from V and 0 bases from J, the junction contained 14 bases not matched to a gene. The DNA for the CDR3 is TGTGCCTCTAGGCCAGCGGGGGCCGAGTACCAAGAGACCCAGTACTTC. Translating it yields CASRPAGAEYQETQYF.

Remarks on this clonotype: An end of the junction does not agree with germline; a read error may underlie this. The CDR3 region is CASSQPRPFSGNTRYF. Written as DNA, the CDR3 is TGTGCCAGCAGCCAACCTAGACCGTTCTCTGGAAACACCAGATATTTT. The rearrangement uses TRBV3-1 and TRBJ1-3; D call uncertain. The germline gives CDR1 LGHDT, CDR2 YNNKEL (reference sequence). This CDR3 is 16 amino acids long.

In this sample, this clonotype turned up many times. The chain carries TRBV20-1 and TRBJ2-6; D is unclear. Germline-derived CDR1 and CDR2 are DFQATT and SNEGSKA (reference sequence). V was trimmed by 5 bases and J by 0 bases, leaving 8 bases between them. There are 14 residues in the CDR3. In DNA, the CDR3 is TGCAGTGCTCCTGACACCTCTGGGGCCAACGTCCTGACTTTC. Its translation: CSAPDTSGANVLTF.

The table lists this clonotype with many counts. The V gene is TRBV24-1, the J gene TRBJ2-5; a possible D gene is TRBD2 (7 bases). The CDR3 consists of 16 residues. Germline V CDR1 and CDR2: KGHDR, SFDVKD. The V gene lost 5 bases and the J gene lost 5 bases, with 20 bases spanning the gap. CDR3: CATSGVIAGARETQYF. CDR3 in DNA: TGTGCCACCAGTGGGGTGATCGCGGGGGCCCGTGAGACCCAGTACTTC.

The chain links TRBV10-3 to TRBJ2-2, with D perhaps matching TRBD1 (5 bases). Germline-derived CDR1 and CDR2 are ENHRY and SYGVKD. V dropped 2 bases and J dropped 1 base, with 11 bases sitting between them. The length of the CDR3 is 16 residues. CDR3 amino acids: CAISEDSVLNTGELFF. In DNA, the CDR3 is TGTGCCATCAGTGAGGACAGCGTACTGAACACCGGGGAGCTGTTTTTT.

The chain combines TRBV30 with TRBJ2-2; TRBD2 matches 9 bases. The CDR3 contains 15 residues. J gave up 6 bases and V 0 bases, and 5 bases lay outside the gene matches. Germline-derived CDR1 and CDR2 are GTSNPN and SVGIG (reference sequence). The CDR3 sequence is CAWSVRGGAAGELFF. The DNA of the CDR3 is TGTGCCTGGAGTGTACGCGGGGGGGCTGCCGGGGAGCTGTTTTTT.

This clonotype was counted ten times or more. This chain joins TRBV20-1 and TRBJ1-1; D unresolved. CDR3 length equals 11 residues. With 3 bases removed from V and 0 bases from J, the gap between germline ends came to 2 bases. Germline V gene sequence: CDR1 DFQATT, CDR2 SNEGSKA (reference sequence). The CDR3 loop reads CSASMNTEAFF. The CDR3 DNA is TGCAGTGCTAGTATGAACACTGAAGCTTTCTTT.

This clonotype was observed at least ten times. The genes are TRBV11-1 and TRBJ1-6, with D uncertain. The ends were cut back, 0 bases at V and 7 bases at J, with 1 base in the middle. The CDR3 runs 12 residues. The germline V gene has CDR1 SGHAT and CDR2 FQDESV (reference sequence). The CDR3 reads CASSLANSPLHF. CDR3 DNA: TGTGCCAGCAGCTTAGCGAATTCACCCCTCCACTTT.

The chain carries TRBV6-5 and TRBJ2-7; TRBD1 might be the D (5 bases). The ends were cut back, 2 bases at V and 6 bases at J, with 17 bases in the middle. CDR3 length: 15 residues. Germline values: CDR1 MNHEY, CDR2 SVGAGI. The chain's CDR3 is CASSYDGRVPGEQYF. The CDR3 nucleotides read TGTGCCAGCAGTTACGACGGCAGGGTACCGGGCGAGCAGTACTTC.

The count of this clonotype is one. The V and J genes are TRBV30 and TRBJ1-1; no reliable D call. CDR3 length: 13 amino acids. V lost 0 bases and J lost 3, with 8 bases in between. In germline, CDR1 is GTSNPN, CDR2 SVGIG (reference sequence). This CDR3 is CAWSVSRHTEAFF. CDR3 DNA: TGTGCCTGGAGTGTTTCTCGTCACACTGAAGCTTTCTTT.

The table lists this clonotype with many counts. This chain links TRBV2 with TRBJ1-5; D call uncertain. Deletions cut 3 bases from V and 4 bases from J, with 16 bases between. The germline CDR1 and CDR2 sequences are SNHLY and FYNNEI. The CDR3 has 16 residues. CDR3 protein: CASSDSTWSGNQPQHF. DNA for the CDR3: TGTGCCAGCAGTGATAGTACGTGGTCGGGGAATCAGCCCCAGCATTTT.

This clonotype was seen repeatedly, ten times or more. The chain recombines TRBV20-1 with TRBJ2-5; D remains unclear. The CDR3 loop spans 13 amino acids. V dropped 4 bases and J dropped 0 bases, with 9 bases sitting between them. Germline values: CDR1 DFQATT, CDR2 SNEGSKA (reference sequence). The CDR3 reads CSATPADQETQYF. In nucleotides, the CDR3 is TGCAGTGCTACCCCCGCTGACCAAGAGACCCAGTACTTC.

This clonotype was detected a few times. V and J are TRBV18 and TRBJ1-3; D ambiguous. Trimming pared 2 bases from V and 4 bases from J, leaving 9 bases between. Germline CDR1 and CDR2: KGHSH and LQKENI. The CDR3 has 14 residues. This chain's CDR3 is CASSPGALGNTIYF. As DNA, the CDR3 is TGTGCCAGCTCACCAGGCGCCTTGGGAAACACCATATATTTT.

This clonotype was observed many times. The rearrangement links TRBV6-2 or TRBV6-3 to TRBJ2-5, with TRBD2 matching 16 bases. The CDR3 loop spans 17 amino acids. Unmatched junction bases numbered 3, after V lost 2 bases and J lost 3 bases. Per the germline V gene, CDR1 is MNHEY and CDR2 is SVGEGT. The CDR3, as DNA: TGTGCCAGCAGTTACGCGGGACTAGCGGGGGGGAAAGAGACCCAGTACTTC. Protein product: CASSYAGLAGGKETQYF.

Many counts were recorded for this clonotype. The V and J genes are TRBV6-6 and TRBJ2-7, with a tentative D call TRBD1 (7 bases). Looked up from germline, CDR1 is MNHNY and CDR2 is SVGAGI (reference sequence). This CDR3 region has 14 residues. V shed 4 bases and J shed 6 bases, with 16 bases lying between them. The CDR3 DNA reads TGTGCCAGCAGTTCAGGGGCAGGGGGGTTCGAGCAGTACTTC. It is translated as CASSSGAGGFEQYF.

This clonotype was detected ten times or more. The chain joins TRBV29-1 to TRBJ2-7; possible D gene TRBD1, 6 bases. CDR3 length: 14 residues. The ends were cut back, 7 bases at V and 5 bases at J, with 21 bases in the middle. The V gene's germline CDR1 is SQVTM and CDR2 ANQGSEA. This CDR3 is CSGSDNTGFDEQYF. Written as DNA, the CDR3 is TGCAGCGGCAGCGATAATACAGGGTTCGACGAGCAGTACTTC.